The next 20 T cell receptor beta chains were all read from a single sample in a study of response to subunit inactivated influenza vaccine. A single record per CDR3 protein comes from TCRdb applying MiXCR to the RT-PCR reads. The sample lists roughly 780,000 distinct CDR3 sequences, approximately 17% seen once, with roughly a tenth in the top ten. The sample was PBMCs from blood, taken roughly 5 days after vaccination. The receptors originated from a man in his forties or fifties who received an inactivated influenza vaccine.

Only a few counts were recorded for this clonotype. The rearrangement links TRBV15 to TRBJ2-3; 8 bases fit TRBD2. CDR3 length equals 15 residues. The germline V gene encodes CDR1 LNHNV and CDR2 YYDKDF (reference sequence). V lost 1 base and J lost 4; bases outside the gene matches: 4. The CDR3, as DNA: TGTGCCACCAGCAGAGGCGGAGCGGGAGCAGATACGCAGTATTTT. This sequence encodes CATSRGGAGADTQYF.

This clonotype was detected a few times. The rearrangement uses TRBV20-1 and TRBJ2-1; 10 bases match TRBD2. The germline CDR1 and CDR2 sequences are DFQATT and SNEGSKA (reference sequence). The J segment lost 10 bases and the V segment lost 6 bases, leaving 12 bases of the junction unmatched. This CDR3 is built from 14 residues. CDR3 residues: CSATSGRGKLEQFF. In DNA form, the CDR3 reads TGCAGTGCGACGAGCGGGAGGGGGAAGCTAGAGCAGTTCTTC.

The sample holds a few counts of this clonotype. The V call is TRBV7-2, the J call TRBJ2-3; 9 bases line up with TRBD2. J was trimmed by 0 bases and V by 6 bases; bases with no gene match: 7. Germline loops: CDR1 SGHTA, CDR2 FQGNSA. The CDR3 sequence is 16 residues long. The DNA for the CDR3 is TGTGCCAGCAGGCTAGGGACTAGCCATAGCACAGATACGCAGTATTTT. Amino acid sequence: CASRLGTSHSTDTQYF.

This clonotype was observed a handful of times. V and J are TRBV20-1 and TRBJ1-5; D is uncertain. Trimming cost V 0 bases and J 7 bases, with 7 bases left between them. The CDR3 sequence is 12 residues long. CDR1 DFQATT and CDR2 SNEGSKA come from the germline V gene (reference sequence). In nucleotides, the CDR3 is TGCAGTGCTAGAGATAGTGTACAGCCCCAGCATTTT. Protein product: CSARDSVQPQHF.

This clonotype showed up just a few times. The rearrangement joins TRBV6-2 or TRBV6-3 to TRBJ2-1; the D gene is possibly TRBD2 (5 bases). CDR3 length: 20 amino acids. CDR1 MNHEY and CDR2 SVGEGT come from the germline V gene. The V end was cut by 7 bases, the J end by 0 bases, with 28 bases between. CDR3 sequence: CASKKRPEALLPSSYNEQFF. CDR3 nucleotides: TGTGCCAGCAAAAAAAGACCGGAGGCACTTCTCCCGAGCTCCTACAATGAGCAGTTCTTC.

The chain recombines TRBV15 with TRBJ1-5; 10 bases are shared with TRBD1. The V and J ends lost 1 base and 0 bases, in that order; junction bases with no gene match: 3. CDR1 and CDR2 from the germline V gene are LNHNV and YYDKDF (reference sequence). The CDR3 loop spans 17 amino acids. The DNA of the CDR3 is TGTGCCACCAGCAGAGCTGGACAGGGGGTTAGCAATCAGCCCCAGCATTTT. This codes for CATSRAGQGVSNQPQHF.

This sequence joins TRBV20-1 and TRBJ2-5; 7 bases agree with TRBD1. Germline values: CDR1 DFQATT, CDR2 SNEGSKA (reference sequence). This CDR3 spans 14 amino acids. Trimming removed 3 bases from V and 3 bases from J; junction bases left unmatched: 7. The CDR3 loop reads CSARVLGQEETQYF. Written as DNA, the CDR3 is TGCAGTGCTAGGGTCTTAGGACAGGAAGAGACCCAGTACTTC.

In its sample, this clonotype was seen a few times. This chain uses TRBV18 with TRBJ1-1, with D possibly TRBD1 on 5 matching bases. Germline values: CDR1 KGHSH, CDR2 LQKENI. V lost 3 bases and J lost 8, with 10 bases in between. This CDR3 comprises 12 residues. The CDR3 region has the DNA TGTGCCAGCTCACCCTACAGGAGAGAAGCTTTCTTT. It specifies CASSPYRREAFF.

The chain uses TRBV7-2 and TRBJ2-7; D is ambiguous. V was trimmed by 5 bases and J by 6 bases, leaving 11 bases between them. The CDR3 has 12 residues. The V gene's germline CDR1 is SGHTA and CDR2 FQGNSA. The CDR3 loop is CASSSHGGEQYF. The DNA for the CDR3 is TGTGCCAGCAGCAGTCACGGTGGCGAGCAGTACTTC.

The chain has TRBV30 and TRBJ2-2; 13 nucleotides align to TRBD2. CDR1 is GTSNPN and CDR2 is SVGIG in the germline V gene (reference sequence). Trimming took 5 bases from V and 5 from J; bases not matched to a gene: 5. CDR3 size: 15 residues. CDR3 loop: CAWEKGLAGTGELFF. CDR3 sequence (DNA): TGTGCCTGGGAGAAGGGACTAGCGGGGACCGGGGAGCTGTTTTTT.

The chain employs TRBV6-4 and TRBJ2-1, with 11 bases that match TRBD2. CDR3 size: 18 residues. Germline CDR1 MRHNA, CDR2 SNTAGT. The ends lost 6 bases at V and 0 bases at J; junction bases unmatched: 10. Here the CDR3 DNA reads TGTGCCAGCAGATCGGGACTAGCGGAAACCCCCTCCTACAATGAGCAGTTCTTC. Encoded protein: CASRSGLAETPSYNEQFF.

This clonotype has at least ten counts. The chain employs TRBV20-1 and TRBJ2-3; D is possibly TRBD1 or TRBD2 (5 bases each). Germline CDR1 and CDR2: DFQATT and SNEGSKA (reference sequence). Trimming cost V 0 bases and J 4 bases, with 11 bases left between them. This CDR3 region has 14 residues. Written as DNA, the CDR3 is TGCAGTGCTAGAGATAGAGGGGTAGCAGATACGCAGTATTTT. It encodes CSARDRGVADTQYF.

Only a few counts were recorded for this clonotype. This chain joins TRBV7-9 and TRBJ2-1; 9 nucleotides line up with TRBD2. V dropped 2 bases and J dropped 9; count of bases not matched to a gene: 8. Germline V gives CDR1 SEHNR, CDR2 FQNEAQ (reference sequence). CDR3 length: 15 amino acids. The CDR3 protein is CASSLTTSGYSEQFF. CDR3 nucleotide sequence: TGTGCCAGCAGCTTAACTACTAGCGGGTACTCTGAGCAGTTCTTC.

The V call is TRBV10-3, the J call TRBJ1-4; D remains ambiguous. The V gene's germline CDR1 is ENHRY and CDR2 SYGVKD. This CDR3 is built from 13 residues. Trimming stripped 5 bases from V and 4 bases from J, with 8 bases between. CDR3 sequence reads: CAISPGGNEKLFF. CDR3 DNA sequence: TGTGCCATCAGTCCAGGAGGTAATGAAAAACTGTTTTTT.

This chain joins TRBV5-1 and TRBJ2-7; perhaps TRBD1 as D (6 bases). This CDR3 contains 15 residues. The germline CDR1 and CDR2 sequences are SGHRS and YFSETQ. The ends were cut back, 5 bases at V and 5 bases at J, with 20 bases in the middle. Here the CDR3 DNA reads TGCGCCAGCAGAGAAGGACAGACCTCCTTCCACGAGCAGTACTTC. It is translated as CASREGQTSFHEQYF.

This clonotype was observed at least ten times. The rearrangement joins TRBV6-5 to TRBJ2-2; the match to TRBD2 covers 8 bases. CDR1 is MNHEY and CDR2 is SVGAGI in the germline V gene. Trimming took 0 bases from V and 7 from J; bases not matched to a gene: 4. The CDR3 contains 15 residues. The CDR3 is CASSYSTSGGGELFF. In nucleotides, the CDR3 is TGTGCCAGCAGTTACTCGACCAGCGGGGGCGGGGAGCTGTTTTTT.

V gene TRBV20-1 combines with J gene TRBJ2-7; perhaps TRBD2 as D (6 bases). The germline V gene has CDR1 DFQATT and CDR2 SNEGSKA (reference sequence). The CDR3 spans 14 residues. V was pared by 2 bases and J by 3 bases, with 14 bases between. The CDR3 region is CSARPGLSHYEQYF. In DNA form, the CDR3 reads TGCAGTGCTAGACCGGGACTTTCTCACTACGAGCAGTACTTC.

This rearrangement joins TRBV24-1 to TRBJ2-1; 14 bases are a match to TRBD2. This CDR3 region has 16 residues. J lost 6 bases, V lost 7 bases, and 7 bases had no gene match. Germline values: CDR1 KGHDR, CDR2 SFDVKD. CDR3 region: CATRGTSGRRANEQFF. The CDR3 coding sequence is TGTGCCACCAGGGGGACTAGCGGGAGACGAGCCAATGAGCAGTTCTTC.

The chain links TRBV28 to TRBJ2-4; TRBD2 matches 8 bases. This CDR3 region has 15 residues. The V and J ends lost 5 bases and 16 bases, in that order; junction bases with no gene match: 19. The V gene's germline CDR1 is MDHEN and CDR2 SYDVKM. The chain's CDR3 is CASSLPLSGGRTRYF. CDR3 nucleotides: TGTGCCAGCAGTCTCCCCTTATCCGGCGGGAGGACCAGATACTTC. The whole variable domain, filled in from reference TRBV28 and TRBJ2-4, reads DVKVTQSSRYLVKRTGEKVFLECVQDMDHENMFWYRQDPGLGLRLIYFSYDVKMKEKGDIPEGYSVSREKKERFSLILESASTNQTSMYLCASSLPLSGGRTRYFGAGTRLSVL.

The chain has TRBV10-3 and TRBJ2-7, with TRBD1 matching over 8 bases. The CDR3 has 14 residues. V lost 4 bases, J lost 1 base, and 3 bases stayed unmatched. Germline V gene sequence: CDR1 ENHRY, CDR2 SYGVKD. The CDR3 coding sequence is TGTGCCATCAGTGGACAGGGGCTTTCCTACGAGCAGTACTTC. Protein product: CAISGQGLSYEQYF.